The clone carrying this TCR beta chain was picked up a small number of times. The antigen is not known. The entry originates in a study of graft-versus-host responses after intestinal transplantation. Libraries were prepared by immunoSEQ multiplex PCR; TCRdb keeps only in-frame clonotypes and omits some of them. The sample shows about 86,000 clones, around 83% of them seen only once. Trimming took off 0 bases at V and 3 bases at J, with 1 base between the two ends. This CDR3 has 11 amino acids. Germline values: CDR1 SGHDT, CDR2 YYEEEE. This receptor was obtained from a human donor who received an intestinal transplant. The sequencing here drew on unstimulated CD8+ T cells sorted from spleen or lymph node cells, taken before intestinal transplant. This sequence joins TRBV5-6 and TRBJ2-7; unclear D gene. The CDR3 spells CASSLVYEQYF. The DNA for the CDR3 is TGTGCCAGCAGCTTGGTCTACGAGCAGTACTTC.